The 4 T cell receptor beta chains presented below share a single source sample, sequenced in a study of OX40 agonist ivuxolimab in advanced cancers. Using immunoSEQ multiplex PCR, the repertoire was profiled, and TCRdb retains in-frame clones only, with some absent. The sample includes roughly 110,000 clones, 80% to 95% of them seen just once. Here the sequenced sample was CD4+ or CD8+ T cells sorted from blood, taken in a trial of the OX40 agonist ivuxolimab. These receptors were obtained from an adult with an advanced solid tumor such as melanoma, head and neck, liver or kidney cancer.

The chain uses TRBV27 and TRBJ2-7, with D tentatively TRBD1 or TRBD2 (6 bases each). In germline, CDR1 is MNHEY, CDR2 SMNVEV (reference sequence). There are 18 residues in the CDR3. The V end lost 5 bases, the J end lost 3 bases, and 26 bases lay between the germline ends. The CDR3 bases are TGTGCCAGCAGTGGAGGGCCCAACAGGGCAAAACAGGGCTACGAGCAGTACTTC. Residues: CASSGGPNRAKQGYEQYF.

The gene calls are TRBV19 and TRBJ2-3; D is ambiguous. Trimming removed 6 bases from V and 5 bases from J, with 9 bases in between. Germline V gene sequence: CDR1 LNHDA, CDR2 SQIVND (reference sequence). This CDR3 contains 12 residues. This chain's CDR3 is CASRQSGDTQYF. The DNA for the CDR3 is TGTGCCAGTAGGCAATCGGGAGATACGCAGTATTTT. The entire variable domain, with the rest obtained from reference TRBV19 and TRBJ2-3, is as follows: DGGITQSPKYLFRKEGQNVTLSCEQNLNHDAMYWYRQDPGQGLRLIYYSQIVNDFQKGDIAEGYSVSREKKESFPLTVTSAQKNPTAFYLCASRQSGDTQYFGPGTRLTVL.

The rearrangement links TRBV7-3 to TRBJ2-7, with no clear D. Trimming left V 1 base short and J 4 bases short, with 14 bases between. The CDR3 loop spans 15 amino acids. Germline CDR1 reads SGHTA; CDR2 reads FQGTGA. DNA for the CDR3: TGTGCCAGCAGCTTAAATCGTGCTAGTGGATACGAGCAGTACTTC. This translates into CASSLNRASGYEQYF.

The CDR3 DNA follows: TGTGCCAGCAGCTTAGAGGCAGGAAACACTGAAGCTTTCTTT. Translation gives CASSLEAGNTEAFF. The gene calls are TRBV7-2 and TRBJ1-1; the D is unclear. The CDR3 totals 14 residues. The germline V gene has CDR1 SGHTA and CDR2 FQGNSA. Trimming took off 1 base at V and 2 bases at J, with 8 bases between the two ends.